Each of the 19 T cell receptor beta chains below was sequenced from the same sample in a study of blood T cells in healthy people across ages. A second 7 to 11 cycle PCR used barcoded and J-beta primers. Via MiXCR, TCRdb re-called the 5' RACE reads, giving one row per CDR3 protein. In the table there are some 700,000 distinct CDR3 sequences, approximately 43% of which are singletons. Sequenced input: blood. Source of these receptors: a woman aged 55 to 70 in good health.

The sample holds many counts of this clonotype. The V call is TRBV20-1, the J call TRBJ2-7; 9 bases agree with TRBD2. Germline lookup yields CDR1 DFQATT and CDR2 SNEGSKA (reference sequence). The J segment lost 4 bases and the V segment lost 5 bases, leaving 15 bases of the junction unmatched. The CDR3 is made up of 16 amino acids. This chain's CDR3 is CSAGTGIAGEAYEQYF. The CDR3 DNA reads as TGCAGTGCTGGGACGGGTATAGCGGGAGAGGCATACGAGCAGTACTTC.

V usage is TRBV12-3 or TRBV12-4 and J usage is TRBJ1-1, with 9 bases fitting TRBD1. V was pared by 10 bases and J by 4 bases, with 4 bases of the junction left unmatched. The CDR3 has 12 residues. Here the CDR3 DNA reads TGTGCCATCGGGACAGGGAGCACTGAAGCTTTCTTT. Its protein is CAIGTGSTEAFF.

The rearrangement links TRBV6-5 to TRBJ2-5; TRBD1 might be the D (6 bases). V was pared by 0 bases and J by 3 bases, with 14 bases between. Germline V gene lookup returns CDR1 MNHEY and CDR2 SVGAGI. This CDR3 has 16 residues. The CDR3 DNA sequence: TGTGCCAGCAGTTACTCGACCTGGACAGACAAAGAGACCCAGTACTTC. It specifies CASSYSTWTDKETQYF.

The gene calls are TRBV18 and TRBJ2-6, with D hard to call. CDR3 size: 16 residues. Per germline, CDR1 KGHSH and CDR2 LQKENI. V was shortened by 8 bases and J by 2 bases, with 16 bases between the two germline ends. In nucleotides, the CDR3 is TGTGCCAGCACAGTCAGACTTCTTGCTGGGGCCAACGTCCTGACTTTC. This codes for CASTVRLLAGANVLTF. Full variable domain (missing parts from reference TRBV18 and TRBJ2-6): NAGVMQNPRHLVRRRGQEARLRCSPMKGHSHVYWYRQLPEEGLKFMVYLQKENIIDESGMPKERFSAEFPKEGPSILRIQQVVRGDSAAYFCASTVRLLAGANVLTFGAGSRLTVL.

This chain uses TRBV20-1 with TRBJ2-4; TRBD1 might be the D (7 bases). Gene TRBJ2-7 matches the end of the DNA better, so the J call may be wrong. CDR3 length: 14 residues. The germline CDR1 and CDR2 sequences are DFQATT and SNEGSKA (reference sequence). As DNA, the CDR3 is TGCAGTTCCCCGACAGGGACGGGACTCTACGAGCAGTACTTC. The encoded protein is CSSPTGTGLYEQYF.

The count of this clonotype is one. A read error is possible here, since a much larger clone lies one base away. DNA for the CDR3: TGTGCCAGCAGTCCGTCGGGCAGGGGTGACCACAATGAGCAGTACTTC. Protein sequence: CASSPSGRGDHNEQYF. The chain recombines TRBV12-3 or TRBV12-4 with TRBJ2-5; perhaps TRBD1 as D (6 bases). This CDR3 has 16 residues. The ends were cut back, 5 bases at V and 11 bases at J, with 27 bases in the middle.

The chain uses TRBV2 and TRBJ2-3; TRBD2 aligns across 8 bases. The junction had 6 bases not matched to a gene; V was cut back by 8 bases and J by 2 bases. Per the germline V gene, CDR1 is SNHLY and CDR2 is FYNNEI. This CDR3 spans 14 amino acids. CDR3 DNA sequence: TGTGCCAGCGGGTCTAGCGGGTACACAGATACGCAGTATTTT. Protein: CASGSSGYTDTQYF.

This clonotype showed up just once. V usage is TRBV28 and J usage is TRBJ2-1, with D maybe TRBD2 (7 bases). CDR1 is MDHEN, CDR2 SYDVKM, per germline. The CDR3 is 13 residues long. V lost 7 bases and J 9 bases, leaving 16 bases between the germline ends. The CDR3: CASTSPGGGEQFF. The CDR3 region has the DNA TGTGCCAGCACTAGTCCGGGGGGCGGTGAGCAGTTCTTC.

The rearrangement joins TRBV5-6 to TRBJ2-1; D gene ambiguous. The germline V and J ends were trimmed by 0 bases and 3 bases, with 13 bases remaining between them. The CDR3 extends over 16 amino acids. Germline values: CDR1 SGHDT, CDR2 YYEEEE. The DNA for the CDR3 is TGTGCCAGCAGCTTGGGTGATCTTGGTCTCTACAATGAGCAGTTCTTC. It yields the protein CASSLGDLGLYNEQFF.

The genes are TRBV20-1 and TRBJ2-3; 11 bases match TRBD2. The germline V gene has CDR1 DFQATT and CDR2 SNEGSKA (reference sequence). V was pared by 7 bases and J by 1 base, with 13 bases of the junction left unmatched. This CDR3 region has 17 residues. The CDR3 reads CSVPSGGPKARTDTQYF. The CDR3 DNA sequence: TGCAGTGTCCCTAGCGGGGGGCCTAAAGCGCGCACAGATACGCAGTATTTT.

The chain couples TRBV20-1 to TRBJ1-4; the D is unclear. The length of the CDR3 is 12 residues. Between the trimmed V and J ends, which lost 5 bases and 7 bases, there was a span of 11 bases. Germline V CDR1 and CDR2: DFQATT, SNEGSKA (reference sequence). The CDR3 DNA reads as TGCAGTGCTGCTACATGGAGTGAAAAACTGTTTTTT. Its translation: CSAATWSEKLFF.

This clonotype turned up a few times. The chain is built from TRBV3-1 and TRBJ1-5; D is ambiguous. Trimming cost V 0 bases and J 0 bases, with 9 bases left between them. The CDR3 runs 16 residues. Germline CDR1 reads LGHDT; CDR2 reads YNNKEL (reference sequence). The CDR3 sequence: CASSQESGNSNQPQHF. As DNA, the CDR3 is TGTGCCAGCAGCCAAGAATCAGGCAATAGCAATCAGCCCCAGCATTTT.

This chain joins TRBV5-1 and TRBJ2-7; D is unresolved. V shed 5 bases and J shed 3 bases, with 18 bases lying between them. The CDR3 consists of 15 residues. Germline assignment: CDR1 SGHRS and CDR2 YFSETQ. In DNA, the CDR3 is TGCGCCAGCAGAGCCCTCGACACGGCCGGCTACGAGCAGTACTTC. Its translation: CASRALDTAGYEQYF.

J is TRBJ1-2 and V is TRBV24-1; possible D gene TRBD1, 5 bases. The germline gives CDR1 KGHDR, CDR2 SFDVKD. This CDR3 comprises 12 residues. The germline V and J ends were trimmed by 4 bases and 8 bases, with 10 bases remaining between them. The CDR3, as DNA: TGTGCCACCAGTGAACCGCAGGGCGGCTACACCTTC. Protein: CATSEPQGGYTF.

This clonotype was seen a single time. V gene TRBV7-2 combines with J gene TRBJ2-1, with 7 nucleotides matching TRBD1. With V trimmed by 5 bases and J by 5 bases, 6 bases remained unmatched. The CDR3 runs to 14 residues. From germline, CDR1 is SGHTA and CDR2 FQGNSA. The CDR3 DNA reads as TGTGCCAGCAGCCATGGGACAGCAAACAATGAGCAGTTCTTC. Its translation is CASSHGTANNEQFF.

The V gene is TRBV6-5, the J gene TRBJ2-7, with TRBD1 matching over 9 bases. Trimming took 0 bases from V and 3 from J; bases not matched to a gene: 3. Germline V lookup: CDR1 MNHEY, CDR2 SVGAGI. The CDR3 is 15 residues long. The CDR3 bases are TGTGCCAGCAGTTACTCGATGGGACAGGGCTACGAGCAGTACTTC. Its protein product is CASSYSMGQGYEQYF.

Written as DNA, the CDR3 is TGTGCCAGCAGCTTGTCTGCGGGAGGGGGAAATGAGCAGTTCTTC. It yields the protein CASSLSAGGGNEQFF. The V call is TRBV5-6, the J call TRBJ2-1, with 9 nucleotides matching TRBD2. Germline lookup yields CDR1 SGHDT and CDR2 YYEEEE. The CDR3 is made up of 15 amino acids. V shed 1 base, J shed 7 bases, and the junction held 6 bases outside the gene matches.

This sequence joins TRBV5-6 and TRBJ1-2; a weak D match, TRBD1 (5 bases). V was clipped by 0 bases and J by 4 bases, with 22 bases between them. In germline, CDR1 is SGHDT, CDR2 YYEEEE. The CDR3 is made up of 18 amino acids. CDR3 nucleotide sequence: TGTGCCAGCAGCTTGGAGGGGATAAGACAGAGTGTAAGCTATGGCTACACCTTC. Amino acid sequence: CASSLEGIRQSVSYGYTF.

The rearrangement uses TRBV7-9 and TRBJ1-6; TRBD1 agrees at 8 bases. Germline CDR1 is SEHNR and CDR2 is FQNEAQ (reference sequence). The CDR3 extends over 15 amino acids. Trimming removed 1 base from V and 9 bases from J; junction bases left unmatched: 5. In nucleotides, the CDR3 is TGTGCCAGCAGCTTAGGCAGGGGGCGCATTTCACCCCTCCACTTT. Translating gives CASSLGRGRISPLHF.